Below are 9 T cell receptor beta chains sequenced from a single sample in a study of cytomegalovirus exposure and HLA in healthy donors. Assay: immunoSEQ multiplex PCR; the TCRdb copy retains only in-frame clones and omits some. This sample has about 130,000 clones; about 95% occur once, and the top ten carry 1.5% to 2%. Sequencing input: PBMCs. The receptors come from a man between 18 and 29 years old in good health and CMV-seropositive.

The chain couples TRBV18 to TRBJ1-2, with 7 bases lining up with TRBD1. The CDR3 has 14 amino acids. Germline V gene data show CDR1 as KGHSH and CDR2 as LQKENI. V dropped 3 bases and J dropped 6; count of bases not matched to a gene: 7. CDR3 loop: CASSPDRAGHGYTF. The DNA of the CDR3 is TGTGCCAGCTCACCTGACAGGGCTGGACATGGCTACACCTTC.

In DNA form, the CDR3 reads TGTGCCAGCAGGAGGGACAGGAGCACAGATACGCAGTATTTT. Translating gives CASRRDRSTDTQYF. The rearrangement links TRBV2 to TRBJ2-3; 8 positions match TRBD1. Germline CDR1 and CDR2: SNHLY and FYNNEI. Trimming removed 6 bases from V and 0 bases from J; junction bases left unmatched: 2. The CDR3 has 14 amino acids. The full variable domain, rest sourced from reference TRBV2 and TRBJ2-3, is EPEVTQTPSHQVTQMGQEVILRCVPISNHLYFYWYRQILGQKVEFLVSFYNNEISEKSEIFDDQFSVERPDGSNFTLKIRSTKLEDSAMYFCASRRDRSTDTQYFGPGTRLTVL.

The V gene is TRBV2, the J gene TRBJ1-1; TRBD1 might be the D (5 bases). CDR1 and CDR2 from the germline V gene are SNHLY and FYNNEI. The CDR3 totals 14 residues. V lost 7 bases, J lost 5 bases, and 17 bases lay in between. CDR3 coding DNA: TGTGCCAGCACTTCCCAGGGTAGCGGGACTGAAGCTTTCTTT. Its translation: CASTSQGSGTEAFF.

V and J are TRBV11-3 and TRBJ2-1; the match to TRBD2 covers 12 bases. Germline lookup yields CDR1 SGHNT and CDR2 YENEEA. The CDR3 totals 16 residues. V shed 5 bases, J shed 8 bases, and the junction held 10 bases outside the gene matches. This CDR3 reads CASSNTSGRRGHEQFF. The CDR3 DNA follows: TGTGCCAGCAGCAACACTAGCGGGAGGAGGGGGCATGAGCAGTTCTTC.

The CDR3 spells CASSKGLAGFYEQYF. The CDR3 DNA is TGTGCCAGCAGCAAGGGACTAGCGGGTTTCTACGAGCAGTACTTC. V gene TRBV7-9 combines with J gene TRBJ2-7, with 12 bases fitting TRBD2. Trimming removed 5 bases from V and 3 bases from J; junction bases left unmatched: 5. The CDR3 runs to 15 residues. CDR1 is SEHNR, CDR2 FQNEAQ, per germline (reference sequence).

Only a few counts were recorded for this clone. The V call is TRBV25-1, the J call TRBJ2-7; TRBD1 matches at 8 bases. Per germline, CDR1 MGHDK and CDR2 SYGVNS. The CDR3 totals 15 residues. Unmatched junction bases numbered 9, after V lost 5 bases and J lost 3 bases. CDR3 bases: TGTGCCAGCAGTATTCAGGGGGCAAGGGACTACGAGCAGTACTTC. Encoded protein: CASSIQGARDYEQYF.

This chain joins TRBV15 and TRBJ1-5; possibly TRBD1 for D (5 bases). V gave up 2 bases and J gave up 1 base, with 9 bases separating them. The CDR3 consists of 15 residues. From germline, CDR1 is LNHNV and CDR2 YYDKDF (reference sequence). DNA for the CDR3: TGTGCCACCAGCAGACAGGGTTACAGCAATCAGCCCCAGCATTTT. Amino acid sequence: CATSRQGYSNQPQHF.

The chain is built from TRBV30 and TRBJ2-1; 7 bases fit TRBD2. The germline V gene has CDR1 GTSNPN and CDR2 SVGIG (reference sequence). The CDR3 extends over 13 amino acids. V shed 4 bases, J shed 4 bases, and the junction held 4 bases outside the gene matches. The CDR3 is CAWTGGPYNEQFF. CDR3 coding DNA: TGTGCCTGGACGGGAGGCCCGTACAATGAGCAGTTCTTC.

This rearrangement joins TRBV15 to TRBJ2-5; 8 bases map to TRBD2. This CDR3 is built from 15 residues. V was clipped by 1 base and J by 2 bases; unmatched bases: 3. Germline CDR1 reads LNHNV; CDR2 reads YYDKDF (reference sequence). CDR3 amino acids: CATSRGTSGQETQYF. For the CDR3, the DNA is TGTGCCACCAGCAGAGGAACTAGCGGACAAGAGACCCAGTACTTC.